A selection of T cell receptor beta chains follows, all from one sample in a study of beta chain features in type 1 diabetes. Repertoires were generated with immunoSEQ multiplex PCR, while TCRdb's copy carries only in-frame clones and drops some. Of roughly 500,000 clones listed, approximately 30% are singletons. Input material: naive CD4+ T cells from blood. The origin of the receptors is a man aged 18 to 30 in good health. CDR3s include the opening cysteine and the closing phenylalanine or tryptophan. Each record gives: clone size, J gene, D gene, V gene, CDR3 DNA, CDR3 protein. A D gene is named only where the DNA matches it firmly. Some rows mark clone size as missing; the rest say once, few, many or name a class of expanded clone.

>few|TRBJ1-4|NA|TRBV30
TGTGCCGGCGGGACAAAGCTCTCGGGTGAAAAACTGTTTTTT
CAGGTKLSGEKLFF
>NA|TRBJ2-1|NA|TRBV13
TGTGCCAGCAGCCCAATACGAGGTTTCGACTACAATGAGCAGTTCTTC
CASSPIRGFDYNEQFF
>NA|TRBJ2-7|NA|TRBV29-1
TGCAGCGTTGACGGGACGGGAGAGCAGTACTTC
CSVDGTGEQYF
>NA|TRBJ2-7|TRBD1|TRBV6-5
TGTGCCAGCAGCCCGGGACAGGTCTACGAGCAGTACTTC
CASSPGQVYEQYF
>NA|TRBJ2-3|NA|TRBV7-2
TGTGCCAGCAGCCCCCGGAGGACAGATACGCAGTATTTT
CASSPRRTDTQYF
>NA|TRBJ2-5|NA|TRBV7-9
TGTGCCAGCAGCTTATCGGGCAGCCAAGAGACCCAGTACTTC
CASSLSGSQETQYF
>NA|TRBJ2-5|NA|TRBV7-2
TGTGCCAGCAGCTTTTACGGGAGATTCGGTGAGACCCAGTACTTC
CASSFYGRFGETQYF
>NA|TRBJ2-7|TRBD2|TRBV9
TGTGCCAGCAGCAAGGGACTAGCCTACGAGCAGTACTTC
CASSKGLAYEQYF
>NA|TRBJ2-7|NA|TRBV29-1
TGCAGCGTTGTGGCTCGAGGCGAGCAGTACTTC
CSVVARGEQYF
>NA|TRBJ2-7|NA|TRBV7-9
TGTGCCAGCAGTCCCCGGTCGGGGGAGGACGAGCAGTACTTC
CASSPRSGEDEQYF
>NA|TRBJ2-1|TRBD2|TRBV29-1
TGCAGCGCCGCGGGACTATATTACAATGAGCAGTTCTTC
CSAAGLYYNEQFF
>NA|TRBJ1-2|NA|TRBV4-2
TGTGCCAGCAGCCAAGGACACTTCTATGGCTACACCTTC
CASSQGHFYGYTF
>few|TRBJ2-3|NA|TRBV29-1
TGCAGCGTGAACAGGGACACAGATACGCAGTATTTT
CSVNRDTDTQYF
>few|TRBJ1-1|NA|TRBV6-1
TGTGCCAGCAGTGATGCGGGGATTGCAGCTTTCTTT
CASSDAGIAAFF
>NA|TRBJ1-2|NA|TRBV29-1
TGCAGCGTTGAAGAGACTTGGACTGGGGGCTACACCTTC
CSVEETWTGGYTF
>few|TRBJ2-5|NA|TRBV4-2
TGTGCCAGCAATCAAAGGGCGCGAGGTGGTGTGGAGACCCAGTACTTC
CASNQRARGGVETQYF
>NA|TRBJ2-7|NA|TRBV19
TGTGCCAGTAGTATAAGGGCCGTATCCTACGAGCAGTACTTC
CASSIRAVSYEQYF
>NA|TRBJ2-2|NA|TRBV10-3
TGTGCCATCACTCTCCATTGGGGCATTGACGGGGAGCTGTTTTTT
CAITLHWGIDGELFF
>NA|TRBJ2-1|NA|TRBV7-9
TGTGCCAGCAGCTTCCGACCCATTAGTGGGAACAATGAGCAGTTCTTC
CASSFRPISGNNEQFF
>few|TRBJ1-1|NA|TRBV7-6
TGTGCCAGCAGCCCTGACTTGAACACTGAAGCTTTCTTT
CASSPDLNTEAFF
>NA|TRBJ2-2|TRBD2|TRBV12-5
TGTGCTAGTGGGCCCAGCGGGAGCCTTGACACCGGGGAGCTGTTTTTT
CASGPSGSLDTGELFF
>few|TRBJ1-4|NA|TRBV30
TGTGCCTGGAGTGGCTGGAACGAAAAACTGTTTTTT
CAWSGWNEKLFF
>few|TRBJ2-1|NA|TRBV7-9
TGTGCCAGCAGCTTTTGGAGGGAGCTTCTGGTCGAGTTCTTC
CASSFWRELLVEFF
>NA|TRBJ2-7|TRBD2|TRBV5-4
TGTGCCAGCAGCCCGGCCGGCGGGGGGGCCTTCGACGAGCAGTACTTC
CASSPAGGGAFDEQYF
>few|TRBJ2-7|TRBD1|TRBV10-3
TGTGCCATCAGTGAGGGGGACAGGAAGTACTTC
CAISEGDRKYF
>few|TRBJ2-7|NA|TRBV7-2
TGTGCCAGCAGCTTCCGAGGAGTAGGTTCCTACGAGCAGTACTTC
CASSFRGVGSYEQYF
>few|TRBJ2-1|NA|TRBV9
TGTGCCAGCAGCGGGGGCTCAGGGTCGGATGAGCAGTTCTTC
CASSGGSGSDEQFF
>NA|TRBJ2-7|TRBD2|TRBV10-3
TGTGCCATCAGCGGGAGGCACGAGCAGTACTTC
CAISGRHEQYF
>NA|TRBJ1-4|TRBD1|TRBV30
TGTGCCTGGAGCGGACAGGGCAGTCAGGGTGAAAAACTGTTTTTT
CAWSGQGSQGEKLFF
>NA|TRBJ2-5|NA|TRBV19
TGTGCCAGTAGTAGACGATCGGGGGCCCAGTACTTC
CASSRRSGAQYF
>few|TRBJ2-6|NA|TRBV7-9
TGTGCCAGCAGCCGGACGGGATCTGGGGCCAACGTCCTGACTTTC
CASSRTGSGANVLTF
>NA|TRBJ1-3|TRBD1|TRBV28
TGTGCCAGCAGTAGGGGACAGGACTCTGGAAACACCATATATTTT
CASSRGQDSGNTIYF
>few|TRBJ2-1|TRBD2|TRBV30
TGTGCCTGGAGTCAGGGGACTAGGATGTACAATGAGCAGTTCTTC
CAWSQGTRMYNEQFF
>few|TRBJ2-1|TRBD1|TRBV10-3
TGTGCCATCAGTGGGGACAGGGGGAAGGATGAGCAGTTCTTC
CAISGDRGKDEQFF
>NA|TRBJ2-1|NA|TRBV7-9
TGTGCCAGCACCCAGGCGGGTAACAATGAGCAGTTCTTC
CASTQAGNNEQFF
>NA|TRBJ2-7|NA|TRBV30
TGTGCCTGGAGTGTAGAGTGGGACGAGCAGTACTTC
CAWSVEWDEQYF
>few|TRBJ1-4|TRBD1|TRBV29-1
TGCAGCGTGGCGACAGGGAGCGAAAAACTGTTTTTT
CSVATGSEKLFF
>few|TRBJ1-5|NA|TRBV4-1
TGCGCCAGCAGCCCGTCTGCCTGGACGGACAATCAGCCCCAGCATTTT
CASSPSAWTDNQPQHF
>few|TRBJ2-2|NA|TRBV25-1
TGTGCCAGCTCTGAGACTGCGAACACCGGGGAGCTGTTTTTT
CASSETANTGELFF
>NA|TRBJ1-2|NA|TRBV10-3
TGTGCCATCAGTGACAGAGGTAACTATGGCTACACCTTC
CAISDRGNYGYTF
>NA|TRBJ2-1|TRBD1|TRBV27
TGTGCCAGCAGGCTCGACAGGGGAGGCTACAATGAGCAGTTCTTC
CASRLDRGGYNEQFF
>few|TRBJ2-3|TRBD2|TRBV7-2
TGTGCCAGCAGCTTAGATCCAGCGGGAGGAACAGATACGCAGTATTTT
CASSLDPAGGTDTQYF
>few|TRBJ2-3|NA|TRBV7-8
TGTGCCAGCAGCTTAGTCTGGGACACAGATACGCAGTATTTT
CASSLVWDTDTQYF
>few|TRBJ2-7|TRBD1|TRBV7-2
TGTGCCAGCAGACCCGGGACAGGGAGGGACGAGCAGTACTTC
CASRPGTGRDEQYF
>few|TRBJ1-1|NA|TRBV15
TGTGCCACCAGTTACCCTCTGAACACTGAAGCTTTCTTT
CATSYPLNTEAFF
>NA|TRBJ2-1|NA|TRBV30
TGTGCCTGGAGTGTAGGACAAGCGCTTTACAATGAGCAGTTCTTC
CAWSVGQALYNEQFF
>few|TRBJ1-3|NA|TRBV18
TGTGCCAGCTCCCGTCGACCTCTGGAAAACACCATATATTTT
CASSRRPLENTIYF
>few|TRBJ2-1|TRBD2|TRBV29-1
TGCAGCGTTGACCCCCGTAGCGGGAGCAAGTTGGATGAGCAGTTCTTC
CSVDPRSGSKLDEQFF
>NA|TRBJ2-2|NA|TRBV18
TGTGCCAGCTCACCACGCACCGGGGAGCTGTTTTTT
CASSPRTGELFF
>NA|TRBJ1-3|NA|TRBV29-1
TGCAGCGCCAGCGATTACCGCTTAAGTGGAAACACCATATATTTT
CSASDYRLSGNTIYF
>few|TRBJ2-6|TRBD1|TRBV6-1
TGTGCCAGCAGTGCTAACAGGGGGCCCGGCTCTGGGGCCAACGTCCTGACTTTC
CASSANRGPGSGANVLTF
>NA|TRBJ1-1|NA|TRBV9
TGTGCCAGCAGCGTAGGGGAAGGGCGGGGGAACACTGAAGCTTTCTTT
CASSVGEGRGNTEAFF
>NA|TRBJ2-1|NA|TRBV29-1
TGCAGCGTCGGTTCGGGCCAGCTTTCCTACAATGAGCAGTTCTTC
CSVGSGQLSYNEQFF
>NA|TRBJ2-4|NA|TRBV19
TGTGTTCTCTCGACATTTCTAGCCAAAAACATTCAGTACTTC
CVLSTFLAKNIQYF
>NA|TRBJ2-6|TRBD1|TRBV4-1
TGCGCCAGCAGCCATCCGGGACAGGGCTTCGGCTCTGGGGCCAACGTCCTGACTTTC
CASSHPGQGFGSGANVLTF
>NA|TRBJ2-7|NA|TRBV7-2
TGTGCCAGCAGCATAGGGACTGCTAAACGATACGAGCAGTACTTC
CASSIGTAKRYEQYF
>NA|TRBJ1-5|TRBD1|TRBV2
TGTGCCAGCAGGATGAAAGGGGGCGCGGGCAATCAGCCCCAGCATTTT
CASRMKGGAGNQPQHF
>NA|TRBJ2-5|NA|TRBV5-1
TGCGCCAGCAGCTTGGTGGCAGGGGAAGAGACCCAGTACTTC
CASSLVAGEETQYF
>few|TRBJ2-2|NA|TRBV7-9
TGTGCCAGCAGCTCCCCTCTCGCGAAGAACACCGGGGAGCTGTTTTTT
CASSSPLAKNTGELFF